A single sample gave rise to the 3 T cell receptor beta chains below, sequenced in a study of blood T cell repertoires in COVID-19. Only in-frame clones appear in the TCRdb table, and some are missing; sequencing was by immunoSEQ multiplex PCR. The repertoire has some 150,000 clones, 70% to 90% of them found once; the top ten carry more than 5%. The specimen sequenced was peripheral blood. These receptors all stem from a human donor in a cohort sampled during active COVID-19.

V usage is TRBV7-9 and J usage is TRBJ1-6; 11 bases agree with TRBD1. The germline V gene has CDR1 SEHNR and CDR2 FQNEAQ (reference sequence). CDR3 length equals 14 residues. The ends lost 5 bases at V and 10 bases at J; junction bases unmatched: 4. CDR3 in DNA: TGTGCCAGCAGCATGGGACAGGGGGGATCACCCCTCCACTTT. Translated, it gives CASSMGQGGSPLHF.

The CDR3 protein is CASSLDNQGALYGYTF. CDR3 nucleotide sequence: TGTGCCAGCAGCTTAGATAACCAGGGGGCACTCTATGGCTACACCTTC. The rearrangement uses TRBV11-2 and TRBJ1-2; 8 bases map to TRBD1. J gave up 4 bases and V 0 bases, and 7 bases lay outside the gene matches. Germline V CDR1 and CDR2: SGHAT, FQNNGV. The CDR3 totals 16 residues.

CDR3 sequence reads: CASSRTSGRYEQFF. DNA for the CDR3: TGTGCCAGCAGCCGGACTAGCGGGAGATATGAGCAGTTCTTC. V gene TRBV28 combines with J gene TRBJ2-1; 13 bases fit TRBD2. The CDR3 has 14 residues. CDR1 is MDHEN and CDR2 is SYDVKM in the germline V gene. V lost 6 bases, J lost 8 bases, and 4 bases stayed unmatched.